These 6 T cell receptor beta chains share one sample of origin, sequenced in a study of blood T cell repertoires in COVID-19. Produced via immunoSEQ multiplex PCR; TCRdb's table is partial and in-frame only. Among 200,000 to 250,000 clones listed, roughly 84% were seen once. The specimen sequenced was PBMCs or T cells enriched from blood (not recorded which). All receptors derive from a man under 40 in a cohort exposed to, infected with or recovered from COVID-19 (not recorded which).

In this sample, this clone turned up a few times. The J gene is TRBJ1-2, the V gene TRBV11-2; 8 bases match TRBD1. The CDR3 loop spans 17 amino acids. Germline assignment: CDR1 SGHAT and CDR2 FQNNGV. After removal of 4 bases from V and 4 bases from J, the junction contained 14 bases not matched to a gene. In nucleotides, the CDR3 is TGTGCCAGCAGCTCATTTAAAGGAGACAGGGGCTCCTATGGCTACACCTTC. Its translation: CASSSFKGDRGSYGYTF.

The CDR3 protein is CATSRDKKRQETQYF. The CDR3, as DNA: TGTGCCACCAGCAGAGATAAAAAGCGCCAAGAGACCCAGTACTTC. V is TRBV15 and J is TRBJ2-5; D call uncertain. The V gene's germline CDR1 is LNHNV and CDR2 YYDKDF (reference sequence). There are 15 residues in the CDR3. V was pared by 0 bases and J by 1 base, with 9 bases between.

This chain connects TRBV27 to TRBJ1-1, with D possibly TRBD1 on 6 matching bases. This CDR3 is 14 amino acids long. V lost 2 bases and J 8 bases, leaving 15 bases between the germline ends. Per the germline V gene, CDR1 is MNHEY and CDR2 is SMNVEV (reference sequence). The CDR3 here is CASSLTAGQGEAFF. CDR3 coding DNA: TGTGCCAGCAGTTTAACGGCAGGGCAGGGGGAAGCTTTCTTT.

The chain uses TRBV3-1 (or the pseudogene TRBV3-2) and TRBJ2-5, with D unresolved. The CDR3 is 15 amino acids. The V end was cut by 1 base, the J end by 2 bases, with 11 bases between. Germline V gives CDR1 LGHDT, CDR2 YNNKEL (reference sequence). Here the CDR3 reads CASSQARNRQETQYF. In DNA form, the CDR3 reads TGTGCCAGCAGCCAAGCTCGTAATAGACAAGAGACCCAGTACTTC.

The chain recombines TRBV5-1 with TRBJ2-3, with TRBD2 matching over 8 bases. The CDR3 length is 16 residues. Germline V gene sequence: CDR1 SGHRS, CDR2 YFSETQ. V lost 4 bases to trimming and J lost 4 bases; unmatched junction nucleotides: 11. Written as DNA, the CDR3 is TGCGCCAGCAGCGTATACAGCGGGAGTTCCGCAGATACGCAGTATTTT. It is translated as CASSVYSGSSADTQYF.

This clone was observed once. This rearrangement joins TRBV6-2 or TRBV6-3 to TRBJ1-1, with D uncertain. This CDR3 comprises 14 residues. V lost 0 bases and J 1 base, leaving 6 bases between the germline ends. Germline V gene lookup returns CDR1 MNHEY and CDR2 SVGEGT. The CDR3 loop is CASSYSGKNTEAFF. The CDR3 DNA sequence: TGTGCCAGCAGTTACTCTGGCAAGAACACTGAAGCTTTCTTT.